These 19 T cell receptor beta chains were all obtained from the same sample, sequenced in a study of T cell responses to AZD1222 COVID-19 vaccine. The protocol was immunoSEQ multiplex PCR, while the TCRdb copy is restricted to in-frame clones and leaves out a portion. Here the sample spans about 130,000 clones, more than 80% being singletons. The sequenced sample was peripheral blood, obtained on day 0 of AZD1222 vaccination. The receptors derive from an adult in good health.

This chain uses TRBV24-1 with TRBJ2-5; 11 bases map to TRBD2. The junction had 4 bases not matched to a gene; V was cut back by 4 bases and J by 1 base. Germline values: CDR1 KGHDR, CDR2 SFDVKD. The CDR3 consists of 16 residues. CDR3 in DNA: TGTGCCACCAGTGAAAGACTAGCGGGGTTCCAAGAGACCCAGTACTTC. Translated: CATSERLAGFQETQYF.

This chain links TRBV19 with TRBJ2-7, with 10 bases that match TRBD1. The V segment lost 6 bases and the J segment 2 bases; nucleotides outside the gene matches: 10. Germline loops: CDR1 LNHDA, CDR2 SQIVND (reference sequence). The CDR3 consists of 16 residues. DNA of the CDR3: TGTGCCAGTAGCCCCGTCGACAGGGGGCGACCCTACGAGCAGTACTTC. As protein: CASSPVDRGRPYEQYF.

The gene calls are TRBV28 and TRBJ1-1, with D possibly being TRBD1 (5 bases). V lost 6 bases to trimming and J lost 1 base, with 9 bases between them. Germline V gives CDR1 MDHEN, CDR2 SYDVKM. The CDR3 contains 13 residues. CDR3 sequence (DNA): TGTGCCAGCAGGTTAGGGGAGAACACTGAAGCTTTCTTT. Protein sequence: CASRLGENTEAFF. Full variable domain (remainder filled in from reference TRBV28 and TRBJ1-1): DVKVTQSSRYLVKRTGEKVFLECVQDMDHENMFWYRQDPGLGLRLIYFSYDVKMKEKGDIPEGYSVSREKKERFSLILESASTNQTSMYLCASRLGENTEAFFGQGTRLTVV.

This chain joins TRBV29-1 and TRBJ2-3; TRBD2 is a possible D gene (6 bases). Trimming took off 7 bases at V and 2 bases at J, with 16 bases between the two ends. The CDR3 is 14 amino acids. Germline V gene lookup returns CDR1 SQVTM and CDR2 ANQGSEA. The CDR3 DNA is TGCAGCGGCCAGTCTAGCGCAACCACAGATACGCAGTATTTT. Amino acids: CSGQSSATTDTQYF.

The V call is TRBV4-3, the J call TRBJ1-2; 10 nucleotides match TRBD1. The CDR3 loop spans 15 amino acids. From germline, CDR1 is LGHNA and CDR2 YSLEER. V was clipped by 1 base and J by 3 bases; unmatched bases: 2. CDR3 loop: CASSQAGQGDYGYTF. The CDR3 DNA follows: TGCGCCAGCAGCCAAGCCGGACAGGGGGACTATGGCTACACCTTC.

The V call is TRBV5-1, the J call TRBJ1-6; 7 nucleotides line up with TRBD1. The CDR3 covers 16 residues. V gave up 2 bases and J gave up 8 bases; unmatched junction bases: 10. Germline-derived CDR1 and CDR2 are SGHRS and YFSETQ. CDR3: CASSFSPGGIHSPLHF. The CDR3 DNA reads TGCGCCAGCAGCTTTTCACCAGGGGGTATCCATTCACCCCTCCACTTT.

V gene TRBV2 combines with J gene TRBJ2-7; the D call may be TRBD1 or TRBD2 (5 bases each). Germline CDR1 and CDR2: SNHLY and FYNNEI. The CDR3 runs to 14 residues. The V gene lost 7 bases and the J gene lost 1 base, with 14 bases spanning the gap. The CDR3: CASTDSGTSYEQYF. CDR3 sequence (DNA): TGTGCCAGCACCGATTCCGGGACGTCCTACGAGCAGTACTTC.

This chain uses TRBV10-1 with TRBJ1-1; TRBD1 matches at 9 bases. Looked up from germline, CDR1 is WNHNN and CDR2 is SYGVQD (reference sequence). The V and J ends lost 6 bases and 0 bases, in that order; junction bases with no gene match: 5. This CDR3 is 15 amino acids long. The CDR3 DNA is TGCGCCAGCAGCCCCGGGACAGGGATGAACACTGAAGCTTTCTTT. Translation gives CASSPGTGMNTEAFF.

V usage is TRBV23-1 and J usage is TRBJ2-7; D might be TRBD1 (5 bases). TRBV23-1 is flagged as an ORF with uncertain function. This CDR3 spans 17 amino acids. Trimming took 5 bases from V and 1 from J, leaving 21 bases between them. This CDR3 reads CASSYSPARDRSYEQYF. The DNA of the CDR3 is TGCGCCAGCAGTTATTCCCCTGCCAGGGATAGATCCTACGAGCAGTACTTC.

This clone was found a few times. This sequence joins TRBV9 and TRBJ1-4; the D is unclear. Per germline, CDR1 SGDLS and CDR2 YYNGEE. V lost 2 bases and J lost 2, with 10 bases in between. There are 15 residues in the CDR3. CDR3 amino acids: CASSVAGGTNEKLFF. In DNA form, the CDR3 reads TGTGCCAGCAGCGTGGCGGGAGGTACTAATGAAAAACTGTTTTTT.

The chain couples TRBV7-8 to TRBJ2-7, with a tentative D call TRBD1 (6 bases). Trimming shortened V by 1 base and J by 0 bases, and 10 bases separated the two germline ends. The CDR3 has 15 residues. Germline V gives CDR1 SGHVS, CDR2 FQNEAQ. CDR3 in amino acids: CASSLETGYSYEQYF. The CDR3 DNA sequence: TGTGCCAGCAGCTTAGAGACAGGTTACTCCTACGAGCAGTACTTC.

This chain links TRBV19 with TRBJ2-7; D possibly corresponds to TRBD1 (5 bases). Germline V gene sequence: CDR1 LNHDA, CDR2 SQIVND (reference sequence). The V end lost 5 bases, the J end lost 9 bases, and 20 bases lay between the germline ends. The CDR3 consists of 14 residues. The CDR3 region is CASSENWGASGQYF. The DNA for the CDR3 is TGTGCCAGTAGTGAAAATTGGGGCGCCTCGGGGCAGTACTTC.

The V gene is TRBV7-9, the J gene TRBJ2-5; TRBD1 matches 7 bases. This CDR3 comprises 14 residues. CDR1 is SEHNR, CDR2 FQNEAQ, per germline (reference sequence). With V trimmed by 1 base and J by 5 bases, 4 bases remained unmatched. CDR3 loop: CASSLGVRGETQYF. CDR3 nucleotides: TGTGCCAGCAGCTTAGGTGTCAGGGGGGAGACCCAGTACTTC.

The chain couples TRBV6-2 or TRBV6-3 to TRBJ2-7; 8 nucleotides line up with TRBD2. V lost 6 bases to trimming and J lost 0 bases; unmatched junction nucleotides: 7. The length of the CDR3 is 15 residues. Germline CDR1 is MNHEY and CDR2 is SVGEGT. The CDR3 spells CASSRVSGVSYEQYF. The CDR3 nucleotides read TGTGCCAGCAGCCGGGTTAGCGGGGTCTCCTACGAGCAGTACTTC.

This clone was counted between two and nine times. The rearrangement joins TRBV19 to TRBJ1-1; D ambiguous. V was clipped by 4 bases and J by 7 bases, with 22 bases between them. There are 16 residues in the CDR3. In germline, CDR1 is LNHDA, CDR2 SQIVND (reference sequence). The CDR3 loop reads CASSTYLGSLWGEAFF. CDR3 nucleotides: TGTGCCAGTAGTACCTACTTAGGGAGCCTTTGGGGTGAAGCTTTCTTT.

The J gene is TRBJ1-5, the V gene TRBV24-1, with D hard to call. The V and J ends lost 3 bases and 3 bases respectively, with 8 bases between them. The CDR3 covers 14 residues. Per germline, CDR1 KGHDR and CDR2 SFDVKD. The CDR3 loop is CATSDPRNNQPQHF. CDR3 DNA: TGTGCCACCAGTGATCCCAGGAACAATCAGCCCCAGCATTTT.

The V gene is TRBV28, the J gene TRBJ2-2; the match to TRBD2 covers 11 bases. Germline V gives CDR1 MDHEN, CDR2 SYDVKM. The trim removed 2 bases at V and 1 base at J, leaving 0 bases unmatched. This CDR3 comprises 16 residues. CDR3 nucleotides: TGTGCCAGCAGTTTAACTAGCGGGAGGAACACCGGGGAGCTGTTTTTT. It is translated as CASSLTSGRNTGELFF.

CDR3 sequence reads: CASSRGLGTEAFF. CDR3 DNA sequence: TGTGCCAGCAGTAGAGGGTTAGGCACTGAAGCTTTCTTT. This rearrangement joins TRBV12-3 or TRBV12-4 to TRBJ1-1; D unclear. V lost 5 bases and J 4 bases, leaving 11 bases between the germline ends. This CDR3 is built from 13 residues.

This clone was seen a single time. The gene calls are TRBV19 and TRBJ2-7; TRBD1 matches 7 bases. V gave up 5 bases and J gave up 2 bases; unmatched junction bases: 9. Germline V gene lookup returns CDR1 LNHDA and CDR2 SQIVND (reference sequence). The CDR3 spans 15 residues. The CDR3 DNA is TGTGCCAGTAGTTTCAAAACAGGGGAGCCCTACGAGCAGTACTTC. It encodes CASSFKTGEPYEQYF.